The clone carrying this T cell receptor beta chain was seen at least ten times. Its antigen is unidentified. Constant-segment primers were used for 5'RACE, and the resulting TCR alpha and TCR beta cDNA libraries carried sample barcodes and UMIs. MiXCR, applied by TCRdb to the 5' RACE reads, yields one record per CDR3 protein. The sample lists some 120,000 distinct CDR3 sequences, about a sixth seen once, with about 14% in the top ten. This sample is part of a study of T-cell memory formation after mild COVID-19. Study in general: The two donors had largely donor-specific TCR clusters.

V was shortened by 6 bases and J by 1 base, with 12 bases between the two germline ends. The length of the CDR3 is 14 residues. Regarding the study as a whole: Contracting CD8+ clones were enriched in EMRA, CD4+ mainly in CM and EM. Clones that shrank (day 15 to 85) were balanced CD4/CD8, whereas later expanders leaned CD4+.

The receptor was derived from an adult woman who had mild COVID-19 (a few samples of this study predate the infection). Cell type and time point are not known. The chain is built from TRBV12-3 or TRBV12-4 and TRBJ1-1; D gene uncertain. The sequenced material came from PBMCs or a T cell subset sorted from them (not recorded which). This CDR3 is CASRLSRENTEAFF. CDR3 bases: TGTGCCAGCAGACTCTCTAGGGAGAACACTGAAGCTTTCTTT.